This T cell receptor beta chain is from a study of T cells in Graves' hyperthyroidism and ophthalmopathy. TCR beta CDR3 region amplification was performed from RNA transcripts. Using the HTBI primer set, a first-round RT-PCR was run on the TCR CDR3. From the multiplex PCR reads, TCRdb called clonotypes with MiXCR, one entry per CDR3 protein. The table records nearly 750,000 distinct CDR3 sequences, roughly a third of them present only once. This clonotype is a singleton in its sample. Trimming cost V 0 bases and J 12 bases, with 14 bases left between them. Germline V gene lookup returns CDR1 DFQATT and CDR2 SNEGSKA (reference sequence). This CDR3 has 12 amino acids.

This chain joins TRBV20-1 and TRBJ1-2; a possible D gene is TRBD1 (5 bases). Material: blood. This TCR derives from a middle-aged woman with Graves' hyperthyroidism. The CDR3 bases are TGCAGTGCTAGAGATATCAGGGCTGGGGACACCTTC. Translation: CSARDIRAGDTF.